This T cell receptor beta chain was recovered during a study of cytomegalovirus exposure and HLA in healthy donors. Concerning this clone: Its target is not known.

General study findings and limits: Most TCR sequences proved rare, with some public TCRs found in many donors.

Generated by immunoSEQ multiplex PCR, the TCRdb table keeps only in-frame clones and is missing some. The data hold roughly 120,000 clones, with approximately 88% observed a single time. The CDR3 totals 16 residues. Per germline, CDR1 SGHNT and CDR2 YENEEA. V was clipped by 4 bases and J by 0 bases; unmatched bases: 5. The specimen sequenced was PBMCs. The receptor comes from a man younger than 35 in good health and CMV-seronegative. V and J are TRBV11-3 and TRBJ2-7, with 11 positions matching TRBD2. The CDR3 DNA reads TGTGCCAGCAGCTCAGGACTAGCGGGTTCCTCCTACGAGCAGTACTTC. Amino acids: CASSSGLAGSSYEQYF. Full variable domain (outside the CDR3, taken from reference TRBV11-3 and TRBJ2-7): EAGVVQSPRYKIIEKKQPVAFWCNPISGHNTLYWYLQNLGQGPELLIRYENEEAVDDSQLPKDRFSAERLKGVDSTLKIQPAELGDSAVYLCASSSGLAGSSYEQYFGPGTRLTVT.